This TCR beta chain stems from a study of blood T cells in healthy people across ages. This clonotype has only one observation. The CDR3 is 14 residues long. CDR1 is SGHTS and CDR2 is YDEGEE in the germline V gene. V was pared by 4 bases and J by 4 bases, with 14 bases between. Primers used in a second PCR of roughly 6 to 11 cycles were a sample-barcoded 5' primer and a J-beta primer mix. TCRdb used MiXCR to reprocess the 5' RACE reads, holding one entry per CDR3 protein. The table has hundreds of thousands of distinct CDR3 sequences, less than 35% seen once; the top ten hold 17%. The sequenced material came from blood. The V call is TRBV5-8, the J call TRBJ1-2; D is uncertain. This clonotype was sampled from a woman of 80 years or more in good health. CDR3 loop: CASSTLEGSYGYTF. The CDR3, as DNA: TGTGCCAGCAGCACTTTGGAAGGAAGCTATGGCTACACCTTC. The full variable domain, with the rest looked up from reference TRBV5-8 and TRBJ1-2, is EAGVTQSPTHLIKTRGQQATLRCSPISGHTSVYWYQQALGLGLQFLLWYDEGEERNRGNFPPRFSGRQFPNYSSELNVNALELEDSALYLCASSTLEGSYGYTFGSGTRLTVV.